Given below is one TCR beta chain in context. This sample stems from a study of blood T cell repertoires in COVID-19. Study in general: Nucleic acid was either cDNA or gDNA, and it came from T cells, B-cell-depleted T cells, or PBMCs.

The Seattle site enrolled patients during active infection and followed them longitudinally. The germline V gene has CDR1 SGHRS and CDR2 YFSETQ. This CDR3 has 17 amino acids. Trimming took 0 bases from V and 3 from J; bases not matched to a gene: 8. In the original analysis: The authors estimated nucleated cell counts from reference gene primer amplification. Profiled with immunoSEQ multiplex PCR; TCRdb holds only in-frame clones, not every one. V, J and clone size are those of that table, while D and trimming were read from the DNA. The sample has 40,000 or so clones, 70% to 90% seen once; the top ten hold around 5.1%.

Sequencing used peripheral blood. The clonotype comes from a man in his sixties with COVID-19, enrolled during active disease. This chain connects TRBV5-1 to TRBJ1-1, with 10 bases fitting TRBD1. CDR3 in DNA: TGCGCCAGCAGCTTGGACCCTAGACAGGGGGCAGACACTGAAGCTTTCTTT. Translation gives CASSLDPRQGADTEAFF.